The next 10 T cell receptor beta chains were all read from a single sample in a study of blood T cell repertoires in COVID-19. This table comes from immunoSEQ multiplex PCR, and its TCRdb copy is limited to in-frame clones, with some not included. This table holds approximately 230,000 clones, 79% found once. Sequencing was performed on peripheral blood. Source of these receptors: a woman aged 40 to 55 with active or convalescent COVID-19.

V and J are TRBV30 and TRBJ1-1, with no clear D. The V gene lost 0 bases and the J gene lost 4 bases, with 9 bases spanning the gap. The CDR3 contains 13 residues. The germline CDR1 and CDR2 sequences are GTSNPN and SVGIG (reference sequence). The CDR3 loop is CAWSVREGTEAFF. The DNA for the CDR3 is TGTGCCTGGAGTGTACGGGAGGGCACTGAAGCTTTCTTT. The full variable domain, its missing parts supplied by reference TRBV30 and TRBJ1-1, is SQTIHQWPATLVQPVGSPLSLECTVEGTSNPNLYWYRQAAGRGLQLLFYSVGIGQISSEVPQNLSASRPQDRQFILSSKKLLLSDSGFYLCAWSVREGTEAFFGQGTRLTVV.

Regarding this clone: The sample holds other DNA sequences that translate to the same CDR3. This chain joins TRBV10-3 and TRBJ1-4, with 7 bases matching TRBD1. Germline loops: CDR1 ENHRY, CDR2 SYGVKD. There are 13 residues in the CDR3. The ends lost 8 bases at V and 8 bases at J; junction bases unmatched: 8. As DNA, the CDR3 is TGTGCCATCTCGGGGCAGGGGGAAGAAAAACTGTTTTTT. Its translation is CAISGQGEEKLFF.

CDR3 nucleotide sequence: TGTGCCACCAGCAGAGATCAAGGGTCTAGCGTCTACGAGCAGTACGTC. This codes for CATSRDQGSSVYEQYV. The chain combines TRBV15 with TRBJ2-7; possibly TRBD2 for D (6 bases). The CDR3 is made up of 16 amino acids. The ends were cut back, 0 bases at V and 3 bases at J, with 15 bases in the middle. CDR1 LNHNV and CDR2 YYDKDF come from the germline V gene (reference sequence).

The J gene is TRBJ2-7, the V gene TRBV28, with 9 bases fitting TRBD1. CDR1 and CDR2 from the germline V gene are MDHEN and SYDVKM. The V and J ends lost 2 bases and 7 bases, in that order; junction bases with no gene match: 6. CDR3 length: 14 residues. Here the CDR3 reads CASSLLQGAGEQYV. For the CDR3, the DNA is TGTGCCAGCAGTTTACTACAGGGGGCTGGAGAGCAGTACGTC.

This chain connects TRBV10-3 to TRBJ2-3; TRBD2 agrees at 8 bases. V lost 3 bases to trimming and J lost 5 bases; unmatched junction nucleotides: 4. CDR3 length: 14 residues. Germline lookup yields CDR1 ENHRY and CDR2 SYGVKD. The CDR3 DNA reads TGTGCCATCAGTGAAACGGGGGGGATAGATACGCAGTATTTT. Protein sequence: CAISETGGIDTQYF.

The V and J genes are TRBV12-3 or TRBV12-4 and TRBJ2-1, with D unclear. V lost 3 bases and J 3 bases, leaving 6 bases between the germline ends. There are 13 residues in the CDR3. The CDR3 reads CASSFPSYNEQFF. The CDR3 coding sequence is TGTGCCAGCAGTTTTCCCAGCTACAATGAGCAGTTCTTC.

The table lists this clone with a few counts. The sample contains more than one DNA sequence encoding this CDR3. The chain uses TRBV9 and TRBJ1-2, with 9 bases aligning to TRBD1. Germline assignment: CDR1 SGDLS and CDR2 YYNGEE. This CDR3 comprises 16 residues. The ends lost 2 bases at V and 5 bases at J; junction bases unmatched: 10. CDR3 DNA sequence: TGTGCCAGCAGCGTGAGGGGACAGGGAGGTTCATATGGCTACACCTTC. It is translated as CASSVRGQGGSYGYTF. The full variable domain, in which reference TRBV9 and TRBJ1-2 provide the parts outside the CDR3, is DSGVTQTPKHLITATGQRVTLRCSPRSGDLSVYWYQQSLDQGLQFLIQYYNGEERAKGNILERFSAQQFPDLHSELNLSSLELGDSALYFCASSVRGQGGSYGYTFGSGTRLTVV.

As for this clone: The same CDR3 arises from other DNA sequences in this sample as well. CDR3 loop: CASSPGQGATEAFF. Here the CDR3 DNA reads TGTGCCAGCTCTCCGGGACAGGGCGCCACTGAAGCTTTCTTT. V is TRBV18 and J is TRBJ1-1; 9 positions agree with TRBD1. Germline loops: CDR1 KGHSH, CDR2 LQKENI. The CDR3 runs to 14 residues. With 6 bases clipped from V and 4 bases from J, the junction kept 6 bases outside the gene matches. Full variable domain (outside the CDR3, taken from reference TRBV18 and TRBJ1-1): NAGVMQNPRHLVRRRGQEARLRCSPMKGHSHVYWYRQLPEEGLKFMVYLQKENIIDESGMPKERFSAEFPKEGPSILRIQQVVRGDSAAYFCASSPGQGATEAFFGQGTRLTVV.

V and J are TRBV28 and TRBJ2-5; 8 bases map to TRBD1. Germline CDR1 and CDR2: MDHEN and SYDVKM. Trimming took 5 bases from V and 4 from J; bases not matched to a gene: 12. This CDR3 region has 16 residues. In nucleotides, the CDR3 is TGTGCCAGCAGTATTACCTGGGACAGGAGGGGAGAGACCCAGTACTTC. Translation: CASSITWDRRGETQYF.

This clone was detected a few times. The chain couples TRBV28 to TRBJ2-2; possible D gene TRBD1, 6 bases. Looked up from germline, CDR1 is MDHEN and CDR2 is SYDVKM. Trimming shortened V by 7 bases and J by 1 base, and 16 bases separated the two germline ends. This CDR3 region has 16 residues. DNA for the CDR3: TGTGCCAGCACCTTGTTGACAGGCCTGAACACCGGGGAGCTGTTTTTT. This encodes CASTLLTGLNTGELFF.